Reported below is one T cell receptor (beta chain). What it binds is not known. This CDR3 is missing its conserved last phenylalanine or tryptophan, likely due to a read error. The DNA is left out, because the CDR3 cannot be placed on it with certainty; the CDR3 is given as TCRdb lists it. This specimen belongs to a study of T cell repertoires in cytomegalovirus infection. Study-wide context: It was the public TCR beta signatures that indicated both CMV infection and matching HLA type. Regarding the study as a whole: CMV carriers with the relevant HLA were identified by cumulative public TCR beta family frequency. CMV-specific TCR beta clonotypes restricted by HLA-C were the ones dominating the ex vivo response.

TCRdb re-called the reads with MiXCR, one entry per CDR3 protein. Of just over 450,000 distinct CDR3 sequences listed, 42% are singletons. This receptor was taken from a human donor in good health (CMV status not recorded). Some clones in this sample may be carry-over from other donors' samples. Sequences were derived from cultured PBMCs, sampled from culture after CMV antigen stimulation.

CDR3 loop: CASSLVGAGARTDTQY. The chain couples TRBV7-2 to TRBJ2-3; the table names TRBD1, a call not compared with the DNA. Per the germline V gene, CDR1 is SGHTA and CDR2 is FQGNSA. A total of 16 residues make up the CDR3, ends included.